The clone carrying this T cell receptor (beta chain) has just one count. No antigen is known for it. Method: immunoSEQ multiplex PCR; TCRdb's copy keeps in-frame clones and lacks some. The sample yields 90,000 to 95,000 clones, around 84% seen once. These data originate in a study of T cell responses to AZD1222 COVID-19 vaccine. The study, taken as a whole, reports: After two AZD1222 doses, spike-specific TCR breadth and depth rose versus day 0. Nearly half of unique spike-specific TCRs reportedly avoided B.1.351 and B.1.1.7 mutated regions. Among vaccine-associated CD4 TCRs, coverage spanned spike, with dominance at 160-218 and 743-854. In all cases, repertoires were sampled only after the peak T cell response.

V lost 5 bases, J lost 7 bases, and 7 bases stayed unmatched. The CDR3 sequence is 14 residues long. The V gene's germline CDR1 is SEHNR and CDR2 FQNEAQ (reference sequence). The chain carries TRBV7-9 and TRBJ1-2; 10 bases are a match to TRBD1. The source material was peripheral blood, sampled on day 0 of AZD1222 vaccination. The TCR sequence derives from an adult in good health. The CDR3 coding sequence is TGTGCCAGCAGCCCAGGGACAGGGGTCACTGGCTACACCTTC. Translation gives CASSPGTGVTGYTF.